This entry lists 6 T cell receptor beta chains sequenced from one sample in a study of early T cells in non-severe SARS-CoV-2 infection. TCRdb processed the 5' RACE reads anew with MiXCR; each CDR3 protein has one entry. The sample has 50,000 or so distinct CDR3 sequences; about 5.6% are singletons. Sequenced: whole blood. The receptors come from an adult who was a healthcare worker with PCR-confirmed SARS-CoV-2 infection or an uninfected control (not recorded which).

This clonotype was detected ten times or more. The chain employs TRBV19 and TRBJ2-7; 11 bases are a match to TRBD1. This CDR3 has 15 residues. V lost 8 bases and J lost 2; bases outside the gene matches: 8. Germline values: CDR1 LNHDA, CDR2 SQIVND (reference sequence). For the CDR3, the DNA is TGTGCCAGTCGACAGAGGGGACAGGGGGCCTACGAGCAGTACTTC. Translated, it gives CASRQRGQGAYEQYF.

This clonotype was seen many times. This chain connects TRBV5-1 to TRBJ1-1, with no clear D. The germline gives CDR1 SGHRS, CDR2 YFSETQ. The CDR3 has 11 amino acids. V dropped 3 bases and J dropped 5 bases, with 5 bases sitting between them. CDR3 in DNA: TGCGCCAGCAGCTCTACTACTGAAGCTTTCTTT. This codes for CASSSTTEAFF.

This clonotype showed up just a few times. V gene TRBV7-2 combines with J gene TRBJ2-7; D unclear. Germline V gene sequence: CDR1 SGHTA, CDR2 FQGNSA. This CDR3 region has 12 residues. With 4 bases removed from V and 4 bases from J, the gap between germline ends came to 8 bases. Written as DNA, the CDR3 is TGTGCCAGCAGCTCGCAAGGTTACGAGCAGTACTTC. It encodes CASSSQGYEQYF.

The table lists this clonotype with many counts. The chain employs TRBV11-1 and TRBJ1-1, with D unresolved. The germline gives CDR1 SGHAT, CDR2 FQDESV (reference sequence). The V gene lost 4 bases and the J gene lost 5 bases, with 11 bases spanning the gap. The length of the CDR3 is 13 residues. In DNA form, the CDR3 reads TGTGCCAGCAGCTCCCGGGGAAGAACTGAAGCTTTCTTT. Its protein is CASSSRGRTEAFF.

This clonotype has at least ten counts. V is TRBV29-1 and J is TRBJ2-5; tentatively, D is TRBD1 (6 bases). V gave up 0 bases and J gave up 5 bases, with 13 bases separating them. The CDR3 is made up of 14 amino acids. Germline CDR1 reads SQVTM; CDR2 reads ANQGSEA. DNA of the CDR3: TGCAGCGTTGAAGAGGCCCAGGGGCCGGAGACCCAGTACTTC. Protein product: CSVEEAQGPETQYF.

Many counts were recorded for this clonotype. The rearrangement uses TRBV24-1 and TRBJ2-1; 8 nucleotides match TRBD2. The V gene end was trimmed by 2 bases and the J gene end by 9 bases; junction bases not matched to a gene: 8. There are 15 residues in the CDR3. Germline V gene sequence: CDR1 KGHDR, CDR2 SFDVKD. The DNA for the CDR3 is TGTGCCACCAGTGATTCAACCAATAGCGGGGCTGAGCAGTTCTTC. Translated, it gives CATSDSTNSGAEQFF.